Following are 18 T cell receptor beta chains from one sample sequenced in a study of response to subunit inactivated influenza vaccine. TCRdb called the RT-PCR reads again in MiXCR, with one record for every CDR3 protein. The table has about 650,000 distinct CDR3 sequences, 15% to 19% seen once. The specimen comprised PBMCs from blood, sampled 12 days after vaccination. These receptors came from a man aged 50 to 60 who received an inactivated influenza vaccine.

The chain has TRBV9 and TRBJ1-2, with unresolved D. Germline loops: CDR1 SGDLS, CDR2 YYNGEE. Trimming removed 3 bases at V and 4 bases at J, with 19 bases between. This CDR3 region has 16 residues. CDR3 sequence (DNA): TGTGCCAGCAGCGGGGGAAAGGAGCGGATTCCCTATGGCTACACCTTC. Translated, it gives CASSGGKERIPYGYTF.

A few counts support this clonotype. The rearrangement uses TRBV18 and TRBJ1-1; a weak D match, TRBD1 (5 bases). Germline V gene sequence: CDR1 KGHSH, CDR2 LQKENI. V was trimmed by 6 bases and J by 0 bases, leaving 8 bases between them. There are 13 residues in the CDR3. The CDR3, as DNA: TGTGCCAGCTCTGGGGACCTGAACACTGAAGCTTTCTTT. The encoded protein is CASSGDLNTEAFF.

The CDR3 nucleotides are TGTGCCAGCAGCTTATTAGGCCAAGAGAATACGCAGTATTTT. This sequence encodes CASSLLGQENTQYF. The gene calls are TRBV7-9 and TRBJ2-3; D is undetermined. Trimming removed 2 bases at V and 7 bases at J, with 13 bases between. CDR1 is SEHNR and CDR2 is FQNEAQ in the germline V gene (reference sequence). The CDR3 totals 14 residues.

The V and J genes are TRBV2 and TRBJ2-6; D remains unclear. Germline V gene data show CDR1 as SNHLY and CDR2 as FYNNEI. The CDR3 contains 14 residues. Trimming cost V 9 bases and J 1 base, with 10 bases left between them. Here the CDR3 reads CARGVPSGANVLTF. The CDR3 region has the DNA TGTGCCAGGGGTGTGCCTTCTGGGGCCAACGTCCTGACTTTC. The variable domain in full, completed from reference TRBV2 and TRBJ2-6, reads EPEVTQTPSHQVTQMGQEVILRCVPISNHLYFYWYRQILGQKVEFLVSFYNNEISEKSEIFDDQFSVERPDGSNFTLKIRSTKLEDSAMYFCARGVPSGANVLTFGAGSRLTVL.

This clonotype came up a few times. The V and J genes are TRBV2 and TRBJ2-5; either TRBD1 or TRBD2 may fit D (6 bases each). CDR3 size: 14 residues. Germline CDR1 is SNHLY and CDR2 is FYNNEI. Trimming cost V 4 bases and J 5 bases, with 14 bases left between them. In nucleotides, the CDR3 is TGTGCCAGCAGTGGCATCGGGGGCGGCGAGACCCAGTACTTC. Protein product: CASSGIGGGETQYF.

A few counts support this clonotype. J is TRBJ1-4 and V is TRBV4-2; 9 nucleotides match TRBD1. Per the germline V gene, CDR1 is LGHNA and CDR2 is YNFKEQ. The CDR3 contains 14 residues. V trimming: 5 bases; J trimming: 8 bases; junction bases outside the gene matches: 6. This chain's CDR3 is CASSILDRGEKLFF. In nucleotides, the CDR3 is TGTGCCAGCAGCATTCTAGACAGGGGGGAAAAACTGTTTTTT.

There are many counts of this clonotype. The chain recombines TRBV29-1 with TRBJ2-1, with TRBD2 matching over 7 bases. The CDR3 extends over 13 amino acids. V shed 4 bases, J shed 8 bases, and the junction held 8 bases outside the gene matches. CDR1 is SQVTM, CDR2 ANQGSEA, per germline. The CDR3 is CSVGLRERDEQFF. CDR3 nucleotides: TGCAGCGTTGGTCTGCGGGAGAGGGATGAGCAGTTCTTC.

The V gene is TRBV15, the J gene TRBJ2-7; D possibly uses TRBD1 or TRBD2 (5 bases each). Germline CDR1 and CDR2: LNHNV and YYDKDF (reference sequence). This CDR3 region has 17 residues. The ends were cut back, 4 bases at V and 2 bases at J, with 21 bases in the middle. The CDR3 sequence is CATSNPARGETAYEQYF. In DNA, the CDR3 is TGTGCCACCAGCAACCCGGCCCGGGGCGAGACAGCCTACGAGCAGTACTTC.

This clonotype was observed a handful of times. This rearrangement joins TRBV18 to TRBJ1-1; D gene uncertain. Per the germline V gene, CDR1 is KGHSH and CDR2 is LQKENI. V was trimmed by 0 bases and J by 7 bases, leaving 12 bases between them. This CDR3 region has 14 residues. The CDR3 DNA sequence: TGTGCCAGCTCACCACCTAGCCGAACGAGTGAAGCTTTCTTT. Its protein product is CASSPPSRTSEAFF.

This clonotype was counted only a few times. The chain carries TRBV7-3 and TRBJ2-2; D is ambiguous. The CDR3 contains 14 residues. Trimming removed 5 bases from V and 5 bases from J, with 12 bases in between. The germline V gene has CDR1 SGHTA and CDR2 FQGTGA. In DNA, the CDR3 is TGTGCCAGCAGCCCCAGCGTCTTAACCGGGGAGCTGTTTTTT. Its translation: CASSPSVLTGELFF.

This clonotype was recorded a few times. The V call is TRBV29-1, the J call TRBJ2-3; TRBD2 agrees at 13 bases. V lost 6 bases, J lost 4 bases, and 4 bases stayed unmatched. The CDR3 has 14 amino acids. Per germline, CDR1 SQVTM and CDR2 ANQGSEA. The CDR3, as DNA: TGCAGCGTCCGGACTAGCGGGAGCGCAGATACGCAGTATTTT. Amino acids: CSVRTSGSADTQYF.

The V call is TRBV5-1, the J call TRBJ2-5; tentatively, D is TRBD1 or TRBD2 (5 bases each). V was pared by 4 bases and J by 0 bases, with 16 bases between. Per the germline V gene, CDR1 is SGHRS and CDR2 is YFSETQ. The CDR3 sequence is 16 residues long. The CDR3: CASSNTRGRYQETQYF. CDR3 sequence (DNA): TGCGCCAGCAGCAACACGAGGGGACGATACCAAGAGACCCAGTACTTC.

CDR3 sequence (DNA): TGTGCCAGCAGCGCCCCCTCTGCGGGAGGCAATGAGCAGTTCTTC. Translating gives CASSAPSAGGNEQFF. This chain uses TRBV9 with TRBJ2-1; 8 bases align to TRBD2. CDR1 SGDLS and CDR2 YYNGEE come from the germline V gene. The CDR3 consists of 15 residues. Trimming at V came to 3 bases and at J to 6 bases, leaving 8 bases not matched to a gene.

This clonotype was seen more than once but under ten times. V usage is TRBV9 and J usage is TRBJ2-2; perhaps D is TRBD1 or TRBD2 (5 bases each). The germline V gene has CDR1 SGDLS and CDR2 YYNGEE. The V end lost 7 bases, the J end lost 0 bases, and 10 bases lay between the germline ends. The CDR3 totals 14 residues. The CDR3 protein is CASRGSPNTGELFF. CDR3 DNA: TGTGCCAGCCGGGGCTCCCCGAACACCGGGGAGCTGTTTTTT. Full variable domain (rest looked up from reference TRBV9 and TRBJ2-2): DSGVTQTPKHLITATGQRVTLRCSPRSGDLSVYWYQQSLDQGLQFLIQYYNGEERAKGNILERFSAQQFPDLHSELNLSSLELGDSALYFCASRGSPNTGELFFGEGSRLTVL.

This clonotype has a count of ten or more. This chain connects TRBV25-1 to TRBJ1-5, with D perhaps matching TRBD1 (6 bases). V gave up 8 bases and J gave up 1 base, with 12 bases separating them. CDR1 and CDR2 from the germline V gene are MGHDK and SYGVNS. CDR3 length: 14 amino acids. CDR3 residues: CASQDRVSNQPQHF. CDR3 sequence (DNA): TGTGCCAGCCAGGACAGAGTAAGCAATCAGCCCCAGCATTTT.

The J gene is TRBJ2-5, the V gene TRBV7-2; weak D call: TRBD1 (8 bases). Trimming stripped 4 bases from V and 3 bases from J, with 15 bases between. The CDR3 is 15 amino acids. The germline gives CDR1 SGHTA, CDR2 FQGNSA. The CDR3 DNA sequence: TGTGCCAGCAGCTGGGGAACAGGGGGGGAAGAGACCCAGTACTTC. This translates into CASSWGTGGEETQYF. The entire variable domain, with the rest obtained from reference TRBV7-2 and TRBJ2-5, is as follows: GAGVSQSPSNKVTEKGKDVELRCDPISGHTALYWYRQSLGQGLEFLIYFQGNSAPDKSGLPSDRFSAERTGGSVSTLTIQRTQQEDSAVYLCASSWGTGGEETQYFGPGTRLLVL.

This clonotype was seen only a few times. The gene calls are TRBV24-1 and TRBJ2-1; D assignment may be TRBD1 or TRBD2 (5 bases each). The CDR3 is 16 residues long. Trimming pared 5 bases from V and 0 bases from J, leaving 13 bases between. CDR1 and CDR2 from the germline V gene are KGHDR and SFDVKD. CDR3 amino acids: CATSGMRGSSYNEQFF. In nucleotides, the CDR3 is TGTGCCACCAGTGGTATGAGGGGTAGCTCCTACAATGAGCAGTTCTTC.

This chain links TRBV7-9 with TRBJ2-1, with 9 positions matching TRBD1. CDR1 and CDR2 (germline): SEHNR, FQNEAQ (reference sequence). Trimming removed 5 bases from V and 12 bases from J; junction bases left unmatched: 8. This CDR3 region has 13 residues. CDR3 sequence reads: CASSRKDRGTQFF. CDR3 DNA sequence: TGTGCCAGCAGCAGGAAGGACAGGGGAACGCAGTTCTTC. The variable domain in full, with the rest retrieved from reference TRBV7-9 and TRBJ2-1, is DTGVSQNPRHKITKRGQNVTFRCDPISEHNRLYWYRQTLGQGPEFLTYFQNEAQLEKSRLLSDRFSAERPKGSFSTLEIQRTEQGDSAMYLCASSRKDRGTQFFGPGTRLTVL.